This T cell receptor beta chain was profiled in a study of siplizumab effects on memory and regulatory T cells. Broader study findings: Naive versus memory phenotype went unassigned for roughly 75-97% of proliferating CD4+ or CD8+ clones. The study found that mappable alloreactive CD4+ clones averaged roughly 75% Treg-derived with siplizumab and over 25% in controls. Naive T cell populations appeared to exhibit greater diversity than memory cells and appeared to be major alloresponse contributors.

TCRdb's table, derived via immunoSEQ multiplex PCR, lists solely in-frame clones and lacks some. The sample has tens of thousands of clones, 85% to 95% seen once. Germline V lookup: CDR1 SQVTM, CDR2 ANQGSEA. The ends were cut back, 7 bases at V and 5 bases at J, with 8 bases in the middle. CDR3 length: 10 residues. In regard to this clone: Its target is not known.

The chain employs TRBV29-1 and TRBJ2-5; no clear D. The TCR sequence derives from a human donor in good health. The sequenced material came from CD8+ T cells sorted from blood. This CDR3 reads CSAEAETQYF. CDR3 DNA: TGCAGCGCAGAGGCGGAGACCCAGTACTTC. Looking up the rest from reference TRBV29-1 and TRBJ2-5 gives the full variable domain: SAVISQKPSRDICQRGTSLTIQCQVDSQVTMMFWYRQQPGQSLTLIATANQGSEATYESGFVIDKFPISRPNLTFSTLTVSNMSPEDSSIYLCSAEAETQYFGPGTRLLVL.